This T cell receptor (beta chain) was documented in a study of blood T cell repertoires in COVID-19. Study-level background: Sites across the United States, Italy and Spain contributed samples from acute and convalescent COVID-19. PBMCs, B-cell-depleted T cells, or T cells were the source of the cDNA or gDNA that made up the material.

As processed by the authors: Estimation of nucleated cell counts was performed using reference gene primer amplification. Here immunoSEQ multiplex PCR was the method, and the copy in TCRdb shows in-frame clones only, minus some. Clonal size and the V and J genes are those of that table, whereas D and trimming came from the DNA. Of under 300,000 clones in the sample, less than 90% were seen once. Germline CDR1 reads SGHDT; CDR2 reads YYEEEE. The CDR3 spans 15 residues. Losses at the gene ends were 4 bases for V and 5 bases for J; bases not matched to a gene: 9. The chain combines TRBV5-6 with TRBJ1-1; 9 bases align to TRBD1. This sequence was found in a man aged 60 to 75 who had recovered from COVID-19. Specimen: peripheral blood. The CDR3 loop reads CASSRTGDYVTEAFF. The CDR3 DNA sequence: TGTGCCAGCAGCCGGACAGGGGATTATGTGACTGAAGCTTTCTTT.